The clone carrying this TCR beta chain appeared a single time. Trimming left V 1 base short and J 4 bases short, with 13 bases between. Germline V lookup: CDR1 PRHDT, CDR2 FYEKMQ (reference sequence). This CDR3 region has 15 residues. The sample belongs to a study of cytomegalovirus exposure and HLA in healthy donors. Looking at the study overall: Of a few hundred genotyped donors, roughly 80% clustered with self-reported Caucasian donors.

Primers included in the PCR were 60 Vbeta and 13 Jbeta primers. The data were produced by immunoSEQ multiplex PCR, yet TCRdb's version contains in-frame clones alone and is incomplete. The sample contains about 90,000 clones, more than 60% of which appear only once. This receptor was obtained from a man younger than 45 in good health and CMV-seronegative. The chain has TRBV13 and TRBJ1-1; unclear D gene. Sequencing was carried out using PBMCs. CDR3 protein: CASSLAAALGTEAFF. The CDR3 DNA sequence: TGTGCCAGCAGCTTAGCTGCGGCCCTGGGCACTGAAGCTTTCTTT.